The T cell receptor (beta chain) described here comes from a study of blood T cell repertoires in COVID-19. The wider study: Sources were T cells, B-cell-depleted T cells, or PBMCs; the material itself was cDNA or gDNA.

Germline CDR1 LGHNA, CDR2 YSLEER. This CDR3 contains 15 residues. The junction had 4 bases not matched to a gene; V was cut back by 1 base and J by 4 bases. Data came from immunoSEQ multiplex PCR; TCRdb stores just in-frame clones and leaves some out. In the table there are around 200,000 clones, around nine tenths of which are singletons. The chain recombines TRBV4-3 with TRBJ2-5, with TRBD1 matching over 9 bases. Sequencing was done on a sample of peripheral blood. The receptor was isolated from a woman between 18 and 29 years old who had recovered from COVID-19. CDR3 residues: CASSQAGTGRETQYF. CDR3 in DNA: TGCGCCAGCAGCCAAGCCGGGACAGGGAGAGAGACCCAGTACTTC.